The rows below give T cell receptor beta chains drawn from one sample of a study of blood T cell repertoires in COVID-19. Some clones are missing from TCRdb's copy, which holds only in-frame ones; the method was immunoSEQ multiplex PCR. Of about 140,000 clones in the sample, roughly 85% were seen once. The sample comprised peripheral blood. The receptors stem from a human donor with acute or convalescent COVID-19. The donor label of this sample is uncertain. The CDR3 runs from the conserved cysteine through the conserved F or W. The D gene is left open where the match is weak. Clone size is shown for a subset of rows, as once, few, many or a class of expanded clone.

j_call clone_size d_call v_call cdr3_aa cdr3_nt
TRBJ1-5 . TRBD1 TRBV28 CAGTRQGGQPQHF TGTGCCGGCACCAGACAGGGGGGACAGCCCCAGCATTTT
TRBJ1-5 . . TRBV19 CASSYPPGMGQPQHF TGTGCCAGTAGTTACCCCCCAGGGATGGGTCAGCCCCAGCATTTT
TRBJ2-2 . TRBD2 TRBV13 CASSSTSGTGELFF TGTGCCAGCAGCTCGACTAGCGGGACCGGGGAGCTGTTTTTT
TRBJ2-3 . TRBD2 TRBV3-1/TRBV3-2 CASSQEIRRGVRTDTQYF TGTGCCAGCAGCCAAGAGATCAGGCGGGGGGTACGAACAGATACGCAGTATTTT
TRBJ1-2 . TRBD1 TRBV19 CASSMLTTGVSGYTF TGTGCCAGTAGTATGCTAACTACAGGGGTGAGTGGCTACACCTTC
TRBJ2-7 . . TRBV30 CAWSAVGEQYF TGTGCCTGGAGTGCCGTCGGCGAGCAGTACTTC
TRBJ2-7 . . TRBV12-1 CASSFEFGGGGSTAEQYF TGTGCCAGCAGCTTTGAATTCGGCGGCGGGGGATCGACGGCTGAGCAGTACTTC
TRBJ1-1 . . TRBV28 CASSLAGNTEAFF TGTGCCAGCAGTTTGGCAGGGAACACTGAAGCTTTCTTT
TRBJ2-3 once TRBD1 TRBV19 CASSNTGDARTDTQYF TGTGCCAGTAGTAATACAGGGGACGCGAGGACAGATACGCAGTATTTT
TRBJ1-4 . . TRBV5-6 CASSLSQGSEKLFF TGTGCCAGCAGCTTGAGTCAGGGGAGTGAAAAACTGTTTTTT
TRBJ1-2 . TRBD1 TRBV19 CASSQTGWDYGYTF TGTGCCAGTAGTCAGACAGGGTGGGACTATGGCTACACCTTC
TRBJ2-2 . . TRBV4-2 CASSQGGRGGTGELFF TGTGCCAGCAGCCAAGGTGGGAGAGGCGGTACCGGGGAGCTGTTTTTT
TRBJ1-2 . TRBD1 TRBV20-1 CSARTGGGYTF TGCAGTGCTAGGACAGGGGGAGGCTACACCTTC
TRBJ2-5 . TRBD1 TRBV5-1 CASSPGTGQETQYF TGCGCCAGCAGCCCTGGGACAGGCCAAGAGACCCAGTACTTC
TRBJ1-2 . . TRBV12-5 CASGLTGSLYGYTF TGTGCTAGTGGCCTGACAGGAAGCCTCTATGGCTACACCTTC
TRBJ2-7 once TRBD1 TRBV3-1/TRBV3-2 CASSQGQGAQSEQYF TGTGCCAGCAGCCAAGGACAGGGGGCGCAGAGCGAGCAGTACTTC
TRBJ2-2 . . TRBV7-3 CASSLTTATTGELFF TGTGCCAGCAGCTTAACTACAGCTACGACCGGGGAGCTGTTTTTT
TRBJ1-3 . . TRBV10-3 CAISESILLSGNTIYF TGTGCCATCAGTGAGTCAATACTGCTCTCTGGAAACACCATATATTTT
TRBJ1-2 . . TRBV5-4 CASSANRVSTF TGTGCCAGCAGCGCGAACAGGGTGTCCACCTTC
TRBJ1-2 . TRBD1 TRBV19 CASSSDRDYGYTF TGTGCCAGTAGTTCGGACAGGGACTATGGCTACACCTTC
TRBJ2-2 . . TRBV29-1 CSVAQGSTGELFF TGCAGCGTTGCTCAGGGAAGCACCGGGGAGCTGTTTTTT
TRBJ1-4 . . TRBV28 CASSPVGHLATNEKLFF TGTGCCAGCAGTCCCGTCGGACATCTTGCAACTAATGAAAAACTGTTTTTT
TRBJ1-1 . TRBD1 TRBV4-1 CASSQERTGVGNTEAFF TGCGCCAGCAGCCAAGAAAGGACAGGGGTAGGGAACACTGAAGCTTTCTTT
TRBJ2-3 . TRBD2 TRBV5-4 CASSLSSWGGRTDTQYF TGTGCCAGCAGCCTATCCTCTTGGGGGGGACGCACAGATACGCAGTATTTT